This T cell receptor beta chain originates from a study of response to subunit inactivated influenza vaccine listed by TCRdb under 2018. With regard to the full study: Deep quantitative profiling of the T cell receptor repertoire was used in the study to follow responses to a trivalent subunit inactivated influenza vaccine.

Receptor libraries were prepared by RT-PCR. Instrument used: Illumina HiSeq 2500. TCRdb ran its own pipeline on the public reads, namely fastp trimming at Q25 and MiXCR clone calling, and kept in-frame beta chains. CDR3 protein sequences are deduplicated, and each keeps its most common genes and DNA. The sample table records over 650,000 distinct CDR3 sequences; approximately 17% of these occur just once. The biggest ten clones account for 11% of the sample. General conclusions and limits of the study: According to the authors, only a limited number of new T cells may be recruited by each seasonal influenza vaccination.

The sample holds a few counts of this clonotype. Its specific antigen is unknown. Base qualities are missing; no much larger clone stands one base away. Sequences MNHEY (CDR1) and SVGAGI (CDR2) are obtained from the germline V gene. There are 15 amino acids in the CDR3, from cysteine to phenylalanine inclusive. Of all the DNA, just the CDR3 is kept, 45 bases in frame from base 1. V lost 2 bases and J lost 6 bases, and the count of bases not matched to a germline gene is 5. This TCR came from a man in his fifties who received an inactivated influenza vaccine. Donor details come from another sample of the same person, matched by shared clones. The chain is assembled from TRBV6-5 and TRBJ1-5; TRBD1 fits 9 bases in the junction. The starting material was PBMCs from blood, obtained approximately 5 days after vaccination. Read as DNA, the sequence is TGTGCCAGCAGTTACGGGGACAGGGATGGTCAGCCCCAGCATTTT. This gives the protein CASSYGDRDGQPQHF.